Included here is one T cell receptor (beta chain) sequence, with context. The CDR3 totals 17 residues. Germline loops: CDR1 MDHEN, CDR2 SYDVKM. Trimming took off 4 bases at V and 0 bases at J, with 16 bases between the two ends. The time point here: patch test 1, 2 weeks after DPC sensitization. Treatment defined: therapeutic diphenylcyclopropenone sensitization with weekly scalp DPC. This sample stems from a study of human T cells and chemical hapten exposure. TCRdb itself ran the RACE reads through MiXCR, one entry per CDR3 protein. The table lists under 200,000 distinct CDR3 sequences, about 14% of them singletons, with 1.5% to 2% in the top ten.

This chain joins TRBV28 and TRBJ1-5; D not certain. This TCR came from a woman aged 25 to 39 with alopecia areata. Some clones in this sample may be carry-over from other donors' samples. The sample consisted of whole blood, taken in connection with sensitization to the hapten diphenylcyclopropenone (DPC). The DNA of the CDR3 is TGTGCCAGCAGTTCACCCTATAAGAGCTATAGCAATCAGCCCCAGCATTTT. It translates to CASSSPYKSYSNQPQHF. The complete variable domain, with remaining parts taken from reference TRBV28 and TRBJ1-5, reads DVKVTQSSRYLVKRTGEKVFLECVQDMDHENMFWYRQDPGLGLRLIYFSYDVKMKEKGDIPEGYSVSREKKERFSLILESASTNQTSMYLCASSSPYKSYSNQPQHFGDGTRLSIL.